This record looks at one T cell receptor beta chain sequence and its context. Its antigen is currently unknown. V lost 4 bases to trimming and J lost 9 bases; unmatched junction nucleotides: 12. In germline, CDR1 is SGHKS, CDR2 YYEKEE (reference sequence). This CDR3 spans 15 amino acids. This sample was taken from a study of cytomegalovirus exposure and HLA in healthy donors. Regarding the study as a whole: Within the 130 or so validation repertoires, first-cohort TCR clusters tended to co-occur, according to a later analysis.

Produced via immunoSEQ multiplex PCR; TCRdb's table is partial and in-frame only. The table records some 150,000 clones, 85% to 90% of them present only once. This chain connects TRBV5-5 to TRBJ2-1, with 8 bases aligning to TRBD1. This receptor was taken from a woman aged 25 to 39 in good health and CMV-seronegative. What was sequenced was PBMCs. The CDR3 coding sequence is TGTGCCAGCAGCCCCAGGGGGCTATCTTTGGGTGAGCAGTTCTTC. As protein: CASSPRGLSLGEQFF.